The rows below give T cell receptor beta chains drawn from one sample of a study of metastatic and nonmetastatic thyroid tumors. TCRdb reprocessed the PCR reads using MiXCR. The table lists about 53,000 clones, roughly 22% of them singletons. The sample taken for sequencing was blood. All receptors come from a female donor with papillary thyroid cancer or a benign thyroid nodule (not recorded which). Some clones in this sample may be carry-over from other donors' samples. Each CDR3 is given without its conserved first and last residue.

v_gene | CDR3aa
TRBV7-7 | ASSPTAGSVTDTQY
TRBV5-4 | ASSLLDRWSTDTQY
TRBV24-1 | ATSDLPKGLAPNNEQF
TRBV18 | ASSPGNSAVETKY
TRBV7-9 | ASSFGGVGQPQH
TRBV20-1 | SATTGTGYNEQF
TRBV6-1 | ASSSHSNQPQH
TRBV3-1 | ASRRGGNTIY
TRBV9 | ASSRTENYGYT
TRBV5-1 | ASSYLGGEGTGANVLT
TRBV6-2/TRBV6-3 | ASSYSSYNQPQH
TRBV11-2 | ASSSREAGANVLT
TRBV28 | ASTSTETQY
TRBV28 | ASGTSASYEQY
TRBV7-6 | ASSRFEGNTEAF
TRBV6-1 | ASSEGVWETQY
TRBV5-8 | SSSLAMGWTQPQH
TRBV28 | ASRSQGGNYGYT
TRBV4-1 | ASSQGGPAGGPDEQF
TRBV5-1 | ASWPDGNTIY
TRBV5-6 | ASSSLATSSTDTQY
TRBV12-3/TRBV12-4 | ASSPQGLAANEKLF
TRBV6-2/TRBV6-3 | ASSYSRYLDTAAF
TRBV6-5 | ASSYRLPSLIGGGST